One sample yielded the 26 T cell receptor beta chains listed below, sequenced in a study of T cell responses to AZD1222 COVID-19 vaccine. Using immunoSEQ multiplex PCR, the repertoire was profiled, and TCRdb retains in-frame clones only, with some absent. The sample lists 120,000 or so clones, about 89% occurring once. Sequenced here: peripheral blood, sampled on day 0 of AZD1222 vaccination. Receptors were obtained from an adult in good health.

The chain couples TRBV9 to TRBJ2-7, with 8 nucleotides matching TRBD1. The CDR3 is 15 amino acids. Germline lookup yields CDR1 SGDLS and CDR2 YYNGEE. V shed 0 bases and J 3 bases; nucleotides not matched to a gene: 5. CDR3 DNA: TGTGCCAGCAGCGTAGAGGGGGGACAGGTCTACGAGCAGTACTTC. Translation gives CASSVEGGQVYEQYF.

The chain is built from TRBV5-1 and TRBJ2-7; TRBD1 or TRBD2 may be the D gene (5 bases each). V lost 4 bases and J 1 base, leaving 9 bases between the germline ends. Per germline, CDR1 SGHRS and CDR2 YFSETQ. The CDR3 is 13 residues long. The DNA for the CDR3 is TGCGCCAGCAGCCCGGGACCGTCCTACGAGCAGTACTTC. Protein: CASSPGPSYEQYF.

This chain connects TRBV7-8 to TRBJ2-4, with a possible D match to TRBD1 (6 bases). This CDR3 region has 17 residues. The ends were cut back, 6 bases at V and 0 bases at J, with 18 bases in the middle. Germline CDR1 is SGHVS and CDR2 is FQNEAQ. The CDR3 DNA reads TGTGCCAGCAGTCCAAGCGGACAGAACTTAGCCAAAAACATTCAGTACTTC. Its translation is CASSPSGQNLAKNIQYF.

The chain joins TRBV4-1 to TRBJ1-5; D remains ambiguous. The CDR3 length is 14 residues. The V gene lost 0 bases and the J gene lost 6 bases, with 9 bases spanning the gap. CDR1 and CDR2 (germline): MGHRA, YSYEKL. The CDR3 bases are TGCGCCAGCAGCCAAGAAACCCACATTCAGCCCCAGCATTTT. Translated: CASSQETHIQPQHF.

The chain is built from TRBV19 and TRBJ2-2; possible D gene TRBD1, 5 bases. This CDR3 comprises 11 residues. V was pared by 5 bases and J by 8 bases, with 6 bases between. Germline CDR1 and CDR2: LNHDA and SQIVND (reference sequence). The CDR3 coding sequence is TGTGCCAGTAGTGGGGCGGGGGAGCTGTTTTTT. Translation: CASSGAGELFF.

The rearrangement joins TRBV30 to TRBJ2-7, with 8 bases fitting TRBD2. CDR3 length equals 12 residues. The germline V gene has CDR1 GTSNPN and CDR2 SVGIG (reference sequence). V lost 1 base, J lost 12 bases, and 8 bases stayed unmatched. The CDR3 DNA reads TGTGCCTGGAGTGCACCCGGGACTAGGGTGTACTTC. Its protein product is CAWSAPGTRVYF.

The chain links TRBV6-4 to TRBJ2-1; D could derive from TRBD1 or TRBD2 (6 bases each). Germline V gene data show CDR1 as MRHNA and CDR2 as SNTAGT. The V end lost 2 bases, the J end lost 6 bases, and 17 bases lay between the germline ends. The CDR3 spans 16 residues. CDR3 in DNA: TGTGCCAGCAGTGACCAAGGGGGGTGGGACCTCAATGAGCAGTTCTTC. Its protein is CASSDQGGWDLNEQFF.

The chain employs TRBV19 and TRBJ1-2, with D possibly TRBD1 on 5 matching bases. V shed 5 bases and J shed 4 bases, with 20 bases lying between them. The CDR3 consists of 16 residues. Per the germline V gene, CDR1 is LNHDA and CDR2 is SQIVND (reference sequence). The CDR3 reads CASSPLKDGGLYGYTF. DNA for the CDR3: TGTGCCAGTAGTCCCCTGAAGGACGGGGGACTCTATGGCTACACCTTC.

The chain employs TRBV5-8 and TRBJ2-6; D uncertain. The CDR3 length is 16 residues. Germline V lookup: CDR1 SGHTS, CDR2 YDEGEE. The V gene lost 0 bases and the J gene lost 0 bases, with 7 bases spanning the gap. The CDR3 nucleotides are TGTGCCAGCAGCTTGGCCCCGAGCTCTGGGGCCAACGTCCTGACTTTC. Its translation is CASSLAPSSGANVLTF.

The V gene is TRBV19, the J gene TRBJ2-3; TRBD2 might be the D (6 bases). Deletions cut 3 bases from V and 4 bases from J, with 11 bases between. The CDR3 has 14 amino acids. CDR1 and CDR2 from the germline V gene are LNHDA and SQIVND (reference sequence). DNA for the CDR3: TGTGCCAGTAGTATGCGGGAAGCGGCAGATACGCAGTATTTT. This encodes CASSMREAADTQYF.

The CDR3 sequence: CATSDAGTANTGELFF. For the CDR3, the DNA is TGTGCCACCAGTGACGCCGGGACTGCGAACACCGGGGAGCTGTTTTTT. V is TRBV24-1 and J is TRBJ2-2; possible D gene TRBD2, 6 bases. This CDR3 comprises 16 residues. CDR1 KGHDR and CDR2 SFDVKD come from the germline V gene. The V gene lost 4 bases and the J gene lost 0 bases, with 11 bases spanning the gap.

The genes are TRBV7-3 and TRBJ2-2, with 11 bases aligning to TRBD2. The V gene's germline CDR1 is SGHTA and CDR2 FQGTGA. With 5 bases clipped from V and 4 bases from J, the junction kept 6 bases outside the gene matches. The CDR3 length is 16 residues. The CDR3 nucleotides are TGTGCCAGCAGCCCGGGGACTAGCGGCCCCACCGGGGAGCTGTTTTTT. Encoded protein: CASSPGTSGPTGELFF.

This rearrangement joins TRBV5-1 to TRBJ1-1; maybe TRBD1 (6 bases). The germline gives CDR1 SGHRS, CDR2 YFSETQ. V was shortened by 0 bases and J by 5 bases, with 17 bases between the two germline ends. The CDR3 length is 16 residues. CDR3 DNA: TGCGCCAGCAGCTTGGTAAATCCGGGGGGCAATACTGAAGCTTTCTTT. It codes for CASSLVNPGGNTEAFF.

The chain combines TRBV27 with TRBJ2-3, with 8 bases lining up with TRBD1. V lost 10 bases and J lost 4; bases outside the gene matches: 10. Germline CDR1 is MNHEY and CDR2 is SMNVEV (reference sequence). The CDR3 is 14 residues long. The CDR3 coding sequence is TGTGCCACAGCTAACCAACAGGGGGCAGATACGCAGTATTTT. Translating it yields CATANQQGADTQYF.

The V gene is TRBV5-1, the J gene TRBJ2-5; 7 bases align to TRBD2. Trimming cost V 9 bases and J 5 bases; bases outside gene matches: 16. This CDR3 has 15 residues. Per germline, CDR1 SGHRS and CDR2 YFSETQ. CDR3 bases: TGCGCCACTTCGAGCTCAGGCGGGAGTCGTGAGACCCAGTACTTC. Protein: CATSSSGGSRETQYF.

The V and J genes are TRBV28 and TRBJ2-7; possibly TRBD1 for D (5 bases). V was cut by 8 bases and J by 3 bases, with 14 bases left in between. The CDR3 is made up of 13 amino acids. CDR1 and CDR2 from the germline V gene are MDHEN and SYDVKM. This CDR3 is CASQRTLNYEQYF. CDR3 in DNA: TGTGCCAGCCAAAGGACACTGAACTACGAGCAGTACTTC.

This chain links TRBV3-1 (or the pseudogene TRBV3-2) with TRBJ1-3; no definite D call. This CDR3 comprises 15 residues. Germline V gene data show CDR1 as LGHDT and CDR2 as YNNKEL (reference sequence). The V end was cut by 4 bases, the J end by 10 bases, with 20 bases between. CDR3 amino acids: CASSLRQQKSGTIYF. Here the CDR3 DNA reads TGTGCCAGCAGCCTACGCCAACAAAAGAGCGGGACCATATATTTT.

This sequence joins TRBV5-1 and TRBJ2-7; 11 nucleotides align to TRBD2. This CDR3 contains 17 residues. Germline trimming cut 0 bases from V and 1 base from J; bases unmatched to any gene: 6. The germline V gene encodes CDR1 SGHRS and CDR2 YFSETQ. CDR3 sequence reads: CASSLELAGAKSYEQYF. In DNA, the CDR3 is TGCGCCAGCAGCTTGGAACTAGCGGGAGCGAAGTCCTACGAGCAGTACTTC.

This sequence joins TRBV7-2 and TRBJ1-1; D gene uncertain. CDR1 is SGHTA, CDR2 FQGNSA, per germline. The V gene lost 0 bases and the J gene lost 11 bases, with 10 bases spanning the gap. The CDR3 runs 12 residues. The CDR3 bases are TGTGCCAGCAGCTTAGCGCGTACGTTGGCTTTCTTT. The encoded protein is CASSLARTLAFF.

This clone was seen only once. This chain connects TRBV15 to TRBJ1-5, with D hard to call. This CDR3 comprises 14 residues. Germline V CDR1 and CDR2: LNHNV, YYDKDF (reference sequence). V was shortened by 0 bases and J by 4 bases, with 7 bases between the two germline ends. CDR3 sequence (DNA): TGTGCCACCAGCAGAGATCTGGGAAATCAGCCCCAGCATTTT. Translating gives CATSRDLGNQPQHF.

This clone was counted once. The chain combines TRBV13 with TRBJ2-7; D may be TRBD1 (5 bases). V shed 5 bases and J shed 1 base, with 9 bases lying between them. The CDR3 is made up of 13 amino acids. Germline V gene data show CDR1 as PRHDT and CDR2 as FYEKMQ (reference sequence). The CDR3: CASSPQESYEQYF. DNA of the CDR3: TGTGCCAGCAGCCCACAGGAGTCCTACGAGCAGTACTTC.

The V gene is TRBV6-5, the J gene TRBJ2-7; D might be TRBD1 (5 bases). Germline lookup yields CDR1 MNHEY and CDR2 SVGAGI. This CDR3 spans 13 amino acids. The ends were cut back, 6 bases at V and 4 bases at J, with 13 bases in the middle. The CDR3 here is CASRFQGLYEQYF. CDR3 nucleotide sequence: TGTGCCAGCAGGTTCCAGGGTCTATACGAGCAGTACTTC.

V and J are TRBV21-1 and TRBJ1-5. TRBV21-1 is a recognized pseudogene. This CDR3 has 18 residues. For the CDR3, the DNA is TGTGCCAGCAGGCCGATTAGAGAAGAAAGCGGCGGCAATCAGCCCCAGCATTTT. Amino acid sequence: CASRPIREESGGNQPQHF.

The chain combines TRBV6-5 with TRBJ1-1; TRBD1 might be the D (5 bases). This CDR3 comprises 13 residues. Trimming removed 5 bases from V and 7 bases from J, with 14 bases in between. Per germline, CDR1 MNHEY and CDR2 SVGAGI. The CDR3 DNA sequence: TGTGCCAGCAGTACCGGACAACTGTATGAAGCTTTCTTT. It translates to CASSTGQLYEAFF.

V usage is TRBV7-8 and J usage is TRBJ1-5; possibly TRBD1 for D (5 bases). Germline values: CDR1 SGHVS, CDR2 FQNEAQ. V was cut by 1 base and J by 1 base, with 8 bases left in between. The CDR3 is made up of 15 amino acids. CDR3: CASSLDRGSNQPQHF. CDR3 DNA: TGTGCCAGCAGCTTAGATAGGGGCAGCAATCAGCCCCAGCATTTT.

The chain has TRBV5-1 and TRBJ2-5; D tentatively fits TRBD1 or TRBD2 (5 bases each). The CDR3 extends over 15 amino acids. The V end was cut by 1 base, the J end by 3 bases, with 13 bases between. In germline, CDR1 is SGHRS, CDR2 YFSETQ. CDR3 amino acids: CASSLTGRFEETQYF. CDR3 nucleotides: TGCGCCAGCAGCTTGACGGGACGTTTTGAAGAGACCCAGTACTTC.